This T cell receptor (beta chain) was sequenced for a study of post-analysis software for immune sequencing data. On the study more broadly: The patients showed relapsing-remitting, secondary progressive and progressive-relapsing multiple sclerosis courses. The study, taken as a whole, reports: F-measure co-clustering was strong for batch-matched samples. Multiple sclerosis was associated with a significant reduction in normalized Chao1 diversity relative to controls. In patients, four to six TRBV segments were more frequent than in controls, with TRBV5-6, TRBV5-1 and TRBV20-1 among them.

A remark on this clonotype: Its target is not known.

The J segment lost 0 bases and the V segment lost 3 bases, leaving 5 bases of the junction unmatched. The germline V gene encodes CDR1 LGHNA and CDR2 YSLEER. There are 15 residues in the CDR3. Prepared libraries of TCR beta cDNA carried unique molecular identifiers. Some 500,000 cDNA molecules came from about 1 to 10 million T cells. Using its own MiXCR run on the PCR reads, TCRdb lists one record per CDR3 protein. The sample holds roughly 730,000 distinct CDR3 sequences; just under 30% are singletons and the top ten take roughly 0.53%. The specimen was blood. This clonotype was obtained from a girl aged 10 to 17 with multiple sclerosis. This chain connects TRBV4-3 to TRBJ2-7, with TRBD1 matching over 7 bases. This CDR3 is CASSQGQMSSYEQYF. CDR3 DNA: TGCGCCAGCAGCCAGGGACAGATGAGCTCCTACGAGCAGTACTTC.